This T cell receptor beta chain was captured in a study of cytomegalovirus exposure and HLA in healthy donors. Study results and limitations: Some public TCRs appeared in many individuals, while most sequences were rare. Apparent HLA restriction characterized most CMV-associated TCR beta chains in a later analysis. An apparent linkage of common viral pathogens to several of the most significant clusters emerged in a later analysis.

On this clone itself: Its antigen is as yet unknown.

The germline V gene has CDR1 DFQATT and CDR2 SNEGSKA (reference sequence). V was trimmed by 0 bases and J by 9 bases, leaving 6 bases between them. The CDR3 is 11 residues long. Primers included in the PCR were 60 Vbeta and 13 Jbeta primers. Method: immunoSEQ multiplex PCR; TCRdb's copy keeps in-frame clones and lacks some. This sample has about 150,000 clones, with about 80% found just once. This sequence originates from a young man in good health and CMV-seropositive. The J gene is TRBJ2-1, the V gene TRBV20-1, with no clear D. Sequences were obtained from PBMCs. CDR3 sequence (DNA): TGCAGTGCTAGAGATTCCCTTGAGCAGTTCTTC. Translation: CSARDSLEQFF.